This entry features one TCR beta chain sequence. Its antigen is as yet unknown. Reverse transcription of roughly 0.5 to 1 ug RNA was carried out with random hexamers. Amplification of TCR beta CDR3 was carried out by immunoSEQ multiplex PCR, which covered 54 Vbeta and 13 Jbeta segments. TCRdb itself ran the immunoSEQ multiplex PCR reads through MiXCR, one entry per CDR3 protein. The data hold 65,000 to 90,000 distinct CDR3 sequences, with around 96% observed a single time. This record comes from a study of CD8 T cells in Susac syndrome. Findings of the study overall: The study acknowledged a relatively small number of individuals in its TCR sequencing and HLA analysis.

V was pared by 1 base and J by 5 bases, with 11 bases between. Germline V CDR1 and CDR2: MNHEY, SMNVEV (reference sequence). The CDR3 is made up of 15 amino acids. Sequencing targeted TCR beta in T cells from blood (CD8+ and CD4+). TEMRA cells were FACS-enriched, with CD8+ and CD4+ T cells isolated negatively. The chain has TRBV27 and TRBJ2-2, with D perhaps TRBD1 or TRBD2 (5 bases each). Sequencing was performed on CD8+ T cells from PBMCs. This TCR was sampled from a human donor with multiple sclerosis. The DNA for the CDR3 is TGTGCCAGCAGTTTATTGAGGGGTGGAACCGGGGAGCTGTTTTTT. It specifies CASSLLRGGTGELFF.